What follows are 30 T cell receptor beta chains derived from one specimen sequenced in a study of CD8 T cells in Susac syndrome. When the RNA was reverse transcribed, random hexamers were used with an input of roughly 0.45 to 1 ug. TCRdb analysed the immunoSEQ multiplex PCR reads with MiXCR anew, one entry per CDR3 protein. The table shows 45,000 to 60,000 distinct CDR3 sequences, with around 93% occurring only once. The sample taken for sequencing was CD8+ T cells from PBMCs. The source of these receptors is a human donor with multiple sclerosis.

This sequence joins TRBV7-8 and TRBJ2-1, with D perhaps matching TRBD2 (5 bases). CDR1 is SGHVS and CDR2 is FQNEAQ in the germline V gene. V was cut by 10 bases and J by 6 bases, with 25 bases left in between. The CDR3 contains 16 residues. The CDR3 sequence: CATTLGRPGTGNEQFF. DNA for the CDR3: TGTGCCACCACCCTAGGGCGGCCGGGAACGGGCAATGAGCAGTTCTTC.

The rearrangement uses TRBV3-1 and TRBJ1-5; no reliable D call. Germline V gene data show CDR1 as LGHDT and CDR2 as YNNKEL (reference sequence). Trimming took 4 bases from V and 6 from J, leaving 10 bases between them. CDR3 length: 13 residues. CDR3 protein: CASSRRPRQPQHF. The CDR3 nucleotides are TGTGCCAGCAGCCGAAGACCCCGTCAGCCCCAGCATTTT.

The chain carries TRBV5-4 and TRBJ1-1, with a weak D call TRBD1 (5 bases). V shed 3 bases and J shed 8 bases, with 14 bases lying between them. Germline V CDR1 and CDR2: SGHNT, YYREEE (reference sequence). The CDR3 covers 13 residues. CDR3 protein: CASSSARDLEAFF. The DNA of the CDR3 is TGTGCCAGCAGCTCCGCCAGGGACCTAGAAGCTTTCTTT.

The chain couples TRBV11-2 to TRBJ2-1; D uncertain. CDR1 and CDR2 (germline): SGHAT, FQNNGV. V shed 4 bases and J shed 13 bases, with 14 bases lying between them. The CDR3 runs to 12 residues. CDR3 nucleotide sequence: TGTGCCAGCAGCTCCCTGCCTAGGATTCAGTTCTTC. It translates to CASSSLPRIQFF.

V is TRBV10-3 and J is TRBJ2-3; 10 bases fit TRBD2. The V segment lost 0 bases and the J segment 2 bases; nucleotides outside the gene matches: 11. The CDR3 length is 19 residues. The germline gives CDR1 ENHRY, CDR2 SYGVKD. Here the CDR3 reads CAISESKDRTSGYTDTQYF. In DNA form, the CDR3 reads TGTGCCATCAGTGAGTCGAAAGACCGGACTAGCGGTTACACAGATACGCAGTATTTT.

V gene TRBV19 combines with J gene TRBJ2-7; D is perhaps TRBD2 (5 bases). CDR3 length equals 15 residues. V was clipped by 7 bases and J by 1 base, with 17 bases between them. The germline gives CDR1 LNHDA, CDR2 SQIVND (reference sequence). DNA of the CDR3: TGTGCCAGTACTTACGGGGTTGGGCCGTCCTACGAGCAGTACTTC. As protein: CASTYGVGPSYEQYF.

The chain links TRBV30 to TRBJ2-7; D gene unclear. Germline V gives CDR1 GTSNPN, CDR2 SVGIG (reference sequence). Trimming pared 6 bases from V and 2 bases from J, leaving 17 bases between. The CDR3 has 14 amino acids. CDR3 in amino acids: CACPHQDRTYEQYF. The DNA of the CDR3 is TGTGCCTGTCCGCACCAGGACCGGACCTACGAGCAGTACTTC.

The V call is TRBV27, the J call TRBJ2-1, with TRBD2 matching over 13 bases. Looked up from germline, CDR1 is MNHEY and CDR2 is SMNVEV (reference sequence). The V and J ends lost 4 bases and 10 bases, in that order; junction bases with no gene match: 7. This CDR3 has 15 amino acids. The CDR3 sequence: CASSSGTSGVREQFF. The CDR3 DNA reads TGTGCCAGCAGTTCCGGGACTAGCGGGGTACGGGAGCAGTTCTTC.

The chain couples TRBV6-4 to TRBJ2-1; D is unclear. This CDR3 is built from 13 residues. Trimming stripped 0 bases from V and 10 bases from J, with 10 bases between. The germline V gene encodes CDR1 MRHNA and CDR2 SNTAGT. DNA of the CDR3: TGTGCCAGCAGTGACTCAGGAGACGGCGAGCAGTTCTTC. Translating it yields CASSDSGDGEQFF.

The chain couples TRBV2 to TRBJ2-4, with 7 bases matching TRBD2. The CDR3 spans 18 residues. Germline-derived CDR1 and CDR2 are SNHLY and FYNNEI. Trimming cost V 7 bases and J 1 base; bases outside gene matches: 16. The CDR3 protein is CASKALIGAGEAKNIQYF. Written as DNA, the CDR3 is TGTGCCAGCAAGGCTCTTATAGGGGCGGGGGAGGCCAAAAACATTCAGTACTTC.

This chain links TRBV11-2 with TRBJ2-7; D is unresolved. V lost 1 base to trimming and J lost 6 bases, with 4 bases between them. CDR3 length: 11 amino acids. Germline V gene sequence: CDR1 SGHAT, CDR2 FQNNGV. CDR3 region: CASSLVREQYF. The CDR3 bases are TGTGCCAGCAGCTTAGTTCGCGAGCAGTACTTC. Looking up the rest from reference TRBV11-2 and TRBJ2-7 gives the full variable domain: EAGVAQSPRYKIIEKRQSVAFWCNPISGHATLYWYQQILGQGPKLLIQFQNNGVVDDSQLPKDRFSAERLKGVDSTLKIQPAKLEDSAVYLCASSLVREQYFGPGTRLTVT.

This clonotype is a singleton in its sample. The chain links TRBV28 to TRBJ2-7; D is possibly TRBD1 (6 bases). The CDR3 length is 14 residues. Per germline, CDR1 MDHEN and CDR2 SYDVKM. The V end was cut by 4 bases, the J end by 1 base, with 11 bases between. The CDR3 DNA follows: TGTGCCAGCAGTTCTCTGGACAGTTCCTACGAGCAGTACTTC. This gives the protein CASSSLDSSYEQYF.

The CDR3, as DNA: TGTGCCAGCAGCCTCCTTACAGGGCCCAAAAACATTCAGTACTTC. Its protein product is CASSLLTGPKNIQYF. The rearrangement uses TRBV3-1 and TRBJ2-4, with D possibly being TRBD1 (6 bases). CDR3 length: 15 residues. Germline V CDR1 and CDR2: LGHDT, YNNKEL (reference sequence). With 4 bases removed from V and 2 bases from J, the gap between germline ends came to 12 bases.

The gene calls are TRBV19 and TRBJ2-7, with 10 bases fitting TRBD1. The CDR3 is 15 amino acids. V lost 5 bases, J lost 0 bases, and 4 bases stayed unmatched. CDR1 LNHDA and CDR2 SQIVND come from the germline V gene (reference sequence). In DNA, the CDR3 is TGTGCCAGTAGTCCGGGACAGGGGCTCTCCTACGAGCAGTACTTC. Its protein is CASSPGQGLSYEQYF.

The genes are TRBV21-1 and TRBJ2-7. TRBV21-1 is a listed pseudogene. This CDR3 comprises 11 residues. DNA for the CDR3: TGTGCCAGCAGCAAAGGGGACGAGCAGTACTTC. Translating gives CASSKGDEQYF.

The chain links TRBV27 to TRBJ1-1; D remains unclear. This CDR3 comprises 14 residues. The germline gives CDR1 MNHEY, CDR2 SMNVEV (reference sequence). V was pared by 1 base and J by 0 bases, with 6 bases between. CDR3 DNA: TGTGCCAGCAGTTTATTAGCGATGAACACTGAAGCTTTCTTT. It encodes CASSLLAMNTEAFF.

This chain links TRBV9 with TRBJ1-5, with TRBD1 identical over 9 bases. The CDR3 totals 14 residues. With V trimmed by 3 bases and J by 5 bases, 3 bases remained unmatched. CDR1 and CDR2 (germline): SGDLS, YYNGEE. This CDR3 is CASSDRQGDQPQHF. CDR3 sequence (DNA): TGTGCCAGCAGCGATAGACAGGGGGATCAGCCCCAGCATTTT.

V is TRBV9 and J is TRBJ1-1; 11 bases align to TRBD1. Germline CDR1 and CDR2: SGDLS and YYNGEE. V lost 3 bases and J lost 1; bases outside the gene matches: 5. The CDR3 is 16 residues long. The CDR3 region is CASSEGQGVRNTEAFF. The CDR3 nucleotides are TGTGCCAGCAGCGAGGGACAGGGGGTTAGGAACACTGAAGCTTTCTTT.

The chain links TRBV6-4 to TRBJ1-1; no reliable D call. V lost 3 bases and J lost 1, with 9 bases in between. The length of the CDR3 is 14 residues. The V gene's germline CDR1 is MRHNA and CDR2 SNTAGT. The CDR3 protein is CASSEQPENTEAFF. The CDR3 coding sequence is TGTGCCAGCAGTGAACAGCCAGAGAACACTGAAGCTTTCTTT.

This chain links TRBV19 with TRBJ2-6, with 9 bases identical to TRBD1. After removal of 4 bases from V and 0 bases from J, the junction contained 4 bases not matched to a gene. The germline V gene has CDR1 LNHDA and CDR2 SQIVND (reference sequence). The length of the CDR3 is 17 residues. DNA of the CDR3: TGTGCCAGTAGTAGGACAGGGGACCTCTCTGGGGCCAACGTCCTGACTTTC. The encoded protein is CASSRTGDLSGANVLTF.

The V call is TRBV2, the J call TRBJ2-3, with D unresolved. The germline V gene has CDR1 SNHLY and CDR2 FYNNEI. The V end lost 0 bases, the J end lost 14 bases, and 18 bases lay between the germline ends. This CDR3 comprises 14 residues. In nucleotides, the CDR3 is TGTGCCAGCAGTGAAGCGCGTGCACCCTCGGTCGGGTATTTT. Translating gives CASSEARAPSVGYF.

The rearrangement uses TRBV5-1 and TRBJ1-2; D not certain. Trimming cost V 6 bases and J 8 bases, with 11 bases left between them. The CDR3 covers 11 residues. CDR1 is SGHRS and CDR2 is YFSETQ in the germline V gene. The CDR3, as DNA: TGCGCCAGCAAGGAACGAGGCGGCTACACCTTC. Residues: CASKERGGYTF.

The DNA for the CDR3 is TGTGCCAGCTCCAGGCGCTCCTATAATTCACCCCTCCACTTT. The encoded protein is CASSRRSYNSPLHF. The V call is TRBV14, the J call TRBJ1-6; no firm D call. Germline CDR1 and CDR2: SGHDN and FVKESK. The germline V and J ends were trimmed by 8 bases and 0 bases, with 8 bases remaining between them. The CDR3 is 14 amino acids.

This rearrangement joins TRBV10-2 to TRBJ2-3; the match to TRBD2 covers 7 bases. This CDR3 spans 15 amino acids. CDR1 and CDR2 (germline): WSHSY, SAAADI. V was pared by 7 bases and J by 2 bases, with 9 bases of the junction left unmatched. This chain's CDR3 is CASNNRDYFTDTQYF. CDR3 DNA: TGCGCCAGCAACAACCGGGACTACTTCACAGATACGCAGTATTTT.

The chain links TRBV7-8 to TRBJ2-3, with 10 bases matching TRBD2. J gave up 2 bases and V 6 bases, and 5 bases lay outside the gene matches. Germline V gene lookup returns CDR1 SGHVS and CDR2 FQNEAQ. The CDR3 loop spans 15 amino acids. The CDR3 sequence is CASSRLAGFTDTQYF. CDR3 nucleotide sequence: TGTGCCAGCAGTCGACTAGCGGGCTTCACAGATACGCAGTATTTT.

This clonotype was picked up one time. The J gene is TRBJ1-1, the V gene TRBV9; D is uncertain. Germline V CDR1 and CDR2: SGDLS, YYNGEE. V dropped 9 bases and J dropped 4 bases, with 16 bases sitting between them. The CDR3 has 13 amino acids. The CDR3 protein is CATAPGLTTEAFF. As DNA, the CDR3 is TGTGCCACCGCACCCGGACTGACCACTGAAGCTTTCTTT. Looking up the rest from reference TRBV9 and TRBJ1-1 gives the full variable domain: DSGVTQTPKHLITATGQRVTLRCSPRSGDLSVYWYQQSLDQGLQFLIQYYNGEERAKGNILERFSAQQFPDLHSELNLSSLELGDSALYFCATAPGLTTEAFFGQGTRLTVV.

The rearrangement links TRBV7-9 to TRBJ2-1; 9 bases are shared with TRBD2. This CDR3 spans 14 amino acids. Germline values: CDR1 SEHNR, CDR2 FQNEAQ (reference sequence). After removal of 8 bases from V and 1 base from J, the junction contained 3 bases not matched to a gene. The CDR3 sequence is CASQSGGSYNEQFF. CDR3 nucleotide sequence: TGTGCCAGCCAAAGCGGGGGGTCCTACAATGAGCAGTTCTTC.

The rearrangement links TRBV6-4 to TRBJ1-1, with 7 bases identical to TRBD1. CDR1 is MRHNA, CDR2 SNTAGT, per germline. J gave up 1 base and V 2 bases, and 1 base lay outside the gene matches. This CDR3 is 14 amino acids long. CDR3 residues: CASSDGTENTEAFF. In DNA, the CDR3 is TGTGCCAGCAGTGACGGGACAGAGAACACTGAAGCTTTCTTT.

The chain uses TRBV30 and TRBJ2-5; D ambiguous. Germline V CDR1 and CDR2: GTSNPN, SVGIG (reference sequence). The CDR3 covers 10 residues. V was pared by 5 bases and J by 3 bases, with 4 bases between. The CDR3 spells CAWLKETQYF. Written as DNA, the CDR3 is TGTGCCTGGCTAAAAGAGACCCAGTACTTC.

The V gene is TRBV9, the J gene TRBJ2-5; 8 nucleotides agree with TRBD2. V lost 0 bases, J lost 1 base, and 5 bases stayed unmatched. Per the germline V gene, CDR1 is SGDLS and CDR2 is YYNGEE. There are 16 residues in the CDR3. The CDR3 DNA follows: TGTGCCAGCAGCGTAGGGGAACGGGGGGGCCAAGAGACCCAGTACTTC. This codes for CASSVGERGGQETQYF.